The sequence of this T cell receptor beta chain was determined in a study of blood T cells in healthy people across ages. The second PCR ran about 6 to 12 cycles with a sample-barcoded 5' primer and J-beta primers. From the 5' RACE reads, TCRdb called clonotypes with MiXCR, one entry per CDR3 protein. The sample consists of roughly 800,000 distinct CDR3 sequences, more than 20% of them appearing once. This clonotype was detected a few times. The same specimen was also included in a second study, on T cells of mothers and their children.

The sequenced sample was blood. The receptor comes from a boy younger than 18 in good health.

CDR3: CASSSGTLLSEKLFF. The CDR3 DNA reads TGTGCCAGCAGCTCCGGGACATTATTGAGTGAAAAACTGTTTTTT. V usage is TRBV11-2 and J usage is TRBJ1-4, with D perhaps matching TRBD1 (6 bases). Between the trimmed V and J ends, which lost 4 bases and 7 bases, there was a span of 16 bases. The CDR3 has 15 amino acids. Germline CDR1 and CDR2: SGHAT and FQNNGV. Supplemented by reference TRBV11-2 and TRBJ1-4, the full variable domain reads EAGVAQSPRYKIIEKRQSVAFWCNPISGHATLYWYQQILGQGPKLLIQFQNNGVVDDSQLPKDRFSAERLKGVDSTLKIQPAKLEDSAVYLCASSSGTLLSEKLFFGSGTQLSVL.